This is a list of T cell receptor beta chains from one sample in a study of cytotoxic CD8 clonotypes in ibrutinib-treated CLL. Data came from immunoSEQ multiplex PCR; TCRdb stores just in-frame clones and leaves some out. Here the sample spans 200,000 or so clones, around 70% being singletons. The sample was PBMCs, taken after 12 months of ibrutinib treatment. Every receptor here comes from a human donor with chronic lymphocytic leukemia. CDR3s include the opening cysteine and the closing phenylalanine or tryptophan. Only some rows state a clone size, as once, few, many or a class for expanded clones.

J gene	clone size	V gene	CDR3 protein
TRBJ1-5	NA	TRBV11-3	CASSPQGWQVLYQPQHF
TRBJ2-7	NA	TRBV2	CASSEGGLAYEQYF
TRBJ1-3	NA	TRBV5-6	CASTPPGRGSGNTIYF
TRBJ1-2	few	TRBV28	CASRVRTDYGYTF
TRBJ2-2	NA	TRBV6-5	CASSYFGLAGTGELFF
TRBJ1-2	many	TRBV7-9	CASSLWGSFWGENGYTF
TRBJ2-1	NA	TRBV7-3	CASSFNGLNEQFF
TRBJ2-7	NA	TRBV21-1	CARTQTSGGYEQYF
TRBJ2-3	NA	TRBV19	CASRWSVTGVGDTQYF
TRBJ1-4	few	TRBV5-1	CASSQGLEEKLFF
TRBJ1-1	NA	TRBV2	CASSLRNTEAFF
TRBJ2-3	NA	TRBV5-1	CASSQRDTRNTDTQYF
TRBJ1-5	NA	TRBV2	CASSRDKSNQPQHF